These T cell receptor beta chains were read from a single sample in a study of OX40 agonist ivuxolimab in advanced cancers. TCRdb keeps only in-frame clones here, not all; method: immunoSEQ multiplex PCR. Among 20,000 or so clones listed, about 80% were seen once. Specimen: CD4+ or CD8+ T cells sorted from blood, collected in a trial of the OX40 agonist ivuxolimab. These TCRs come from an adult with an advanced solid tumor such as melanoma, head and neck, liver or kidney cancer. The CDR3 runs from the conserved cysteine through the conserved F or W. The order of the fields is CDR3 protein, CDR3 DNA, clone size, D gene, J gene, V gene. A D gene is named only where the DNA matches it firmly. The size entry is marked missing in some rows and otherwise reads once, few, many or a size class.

cdr3_aa: CASSIGQPIDGYTF
cdr3_nt: TGTGCCAGTAGTATCGGACAGCCGATTGATGGCTACACCTTC
clone_size: NA
d_call: NA
j_call: TRBJ1-2
v_call: TRBV19

cdr3_aa: CASSRRDSYYGYTF
cdr3_nt: TGTGCCAGCAGTCGCCGGGACAGCTACTATGGCTACACCTTC
clone_size: NA
d_call: TRBD1
j_call: TRBJ1-2
v_call: TRBV27

cdr3_aa: CASSLFTGMMGEAFF
cdr3_nt: TGTGCCAGCAGCTTATTCACAGGGATGATGGGTGAAGCTTTCTTT
clone_size: NA
d_call: NA
j_call: TRBJ1-1
v_call: TRBV7-9

cdr3_aa: CASGPRIPYEQYF
cdr3_nt: TGTGCCAGCGGACCTCGGATCCCCTACGAGCAGTACTTC
clone_size: NA
d_call: NA
j_call: TRBJ2-7
v_call: TRBV6-5

cdr3_aa: CVRSPGQCSYNSPLHF
cdr3_nt: TGTGTCAGAAGCCCTGGACAGTGCTCCTATAATTCACCCCTCCACTTT
clone_size: NA
d_call: NA
j_call: TRBJ1-6
v_call: TRBV7-5

cdr3_aa: CASGSHEGDSYEQYF
cdr3_nt: TGTGCCAGCGGGAGTCACGAAGGGGACAGCTACGAGCAGTACTTC
clone_size: once
d_call: TRBD1
j_call: TRBJ2-7
v_call: TRBV9

cdr3_aa: CASSPQGASTEAFF
cdr3_nt: TGTGCCAGCAGTCCACAGGGGGCTAGCACTGAAGCTTTCTTT
clone_size: NA
d_call: TRBD1
j_call: TRBJ1-1
v_call: TRBV27

cdr3_aa: CAWSYSTGGTEAFF
cdr3_nt: TGTGCCTGGAGCTACTCGACAGGGGGCACTGAAGCTTTCTTT
clone_size: NA
d_call: TRBD1
j_call: TRBJ1-1
v_call: TRBV30

cdr3_aa: CASSLNNYPDTQYF
cdr3_nt: TGTGCCAGCAGCTTAAATAACTACCCAGATACGCAGTATTTT
clone_size: NA
d_call: NA
j_call: TRBJ2-3
v_call: TRBV7-3

cdr3_aa: CASSIGQGGEAFF
cdr3_nt: TGTGCCAGTAGTATAGGTCAGGGGGGTGAAGCTTTCTTT
clone_size: NA
d_call: TRBD1
j_call: TRBJ1-1
v_call: TRBV19

cdr3_aa: CSILMRNTIYF
cdr3_nt: TGCAGCATCCTTATGAGGAACACCATATATTTT
clone_size: NA
d_call: NA
j_call: TRBJ1-3
v_call: TRBV20-1

cdr3_aa: CASSTWTGPYEQYF
cdr3_nt: TGTGCCAGTAGTACATGGACAGGACCCTACGAGCAGTACTTC
clone_size: NA
d_call: TRBD1
j_call: TRBJ2-7
v_call: TRBV19

cdr3_aa: CASKRTGGAADYGYTF
cdr3_nt: TGTGCCAGTAAAAGGACAGGGGGCGCGGCGGACTATGGCTACACCTTC
clone_size: NA
d_call: TRBD1
j_call: TRBJ1-2
v_call: TRBV19